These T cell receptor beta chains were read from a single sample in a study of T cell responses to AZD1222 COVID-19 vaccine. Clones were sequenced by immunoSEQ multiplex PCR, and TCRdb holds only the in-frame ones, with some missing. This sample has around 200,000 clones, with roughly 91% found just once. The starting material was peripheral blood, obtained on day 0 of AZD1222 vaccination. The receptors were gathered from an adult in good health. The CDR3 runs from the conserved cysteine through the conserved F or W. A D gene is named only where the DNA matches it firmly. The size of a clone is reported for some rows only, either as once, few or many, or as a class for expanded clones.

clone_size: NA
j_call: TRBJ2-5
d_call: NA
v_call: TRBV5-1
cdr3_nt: TGCGCCAGCAGCTTGGGTCGGGAGACCCAGTACTTC
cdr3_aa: CASSLGRETQYF

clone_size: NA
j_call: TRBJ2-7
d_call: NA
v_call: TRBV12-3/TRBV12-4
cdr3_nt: TGTGCCAGCAGTCCCCAAACTGGGACCGAGCAGTACTTC
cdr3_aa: CASSPQTGTEQYF

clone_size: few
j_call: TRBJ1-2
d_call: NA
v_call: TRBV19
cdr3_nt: TGTGCCAGTAATTGGGAGAAGGAGGGGATGGATGATGGCTACACCTTC
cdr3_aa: CASNWEKEGMDDGYTF

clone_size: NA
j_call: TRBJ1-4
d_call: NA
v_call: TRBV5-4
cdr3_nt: TGTGCCAGCAGGAACAGCCTACAGGATGAAAAACTGTTTTTT
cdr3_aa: CASRNSLQDEKLFF

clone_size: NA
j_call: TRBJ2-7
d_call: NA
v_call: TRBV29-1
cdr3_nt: TGCAGCACAGGGGACTCGACCTACGAGCAGTACTTC
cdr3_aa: CSTGDSTYEQYF

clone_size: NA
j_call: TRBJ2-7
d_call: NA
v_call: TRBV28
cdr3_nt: TGTGCCAGCTCGGGACGGTTCTACGAGCAGTACTTC
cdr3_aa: CASSGRFYEQYF

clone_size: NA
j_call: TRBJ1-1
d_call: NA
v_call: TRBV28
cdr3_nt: TGTGCCAGCAGTTTAGATGTCTGGGGGGCTACCACTGAAGCTTTCTTT
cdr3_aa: CASSLDVWGATTEAFF

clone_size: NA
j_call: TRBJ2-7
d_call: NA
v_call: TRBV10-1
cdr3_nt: TGCGCCAGCGTATACCGAGAGGGGCAGTACTTC
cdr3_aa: CASVYREGQYF

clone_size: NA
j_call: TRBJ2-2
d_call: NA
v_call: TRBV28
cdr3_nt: TGTGCCAGCAGTCCCGCCGCGCAGGGGAACACCGGGGAGCTGTTTTTT
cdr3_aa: CASSPAAQGNTGELFF

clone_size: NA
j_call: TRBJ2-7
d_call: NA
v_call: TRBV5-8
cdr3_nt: TGTGCCAGCAGCTTACGGACAGAGCAGTACTTC
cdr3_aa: CASSLRTEQYF

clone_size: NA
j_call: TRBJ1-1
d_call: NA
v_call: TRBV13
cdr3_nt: TGTGCCAGCAGCCCTCACTCTAGCTTCTGGGGAGCTTTCTTT
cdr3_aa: CASSPHSSFWGAFF

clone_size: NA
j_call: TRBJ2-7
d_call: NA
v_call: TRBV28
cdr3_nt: TGTGCCAGCAATTACGGCTACGAGCAGTACTTC
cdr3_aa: CASNYGYEQYF

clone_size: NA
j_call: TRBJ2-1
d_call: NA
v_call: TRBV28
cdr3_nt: TGTGCCAGCAGTTCCCTCCTGAGGAATGAGCAGTTCTTC
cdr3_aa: CASSSLLRNEQFF

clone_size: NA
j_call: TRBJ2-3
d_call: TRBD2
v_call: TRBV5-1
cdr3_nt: TGCGCCAGCAGCTTGGGGACTAGCGGGGGCACAGATACGCAGTATTTT
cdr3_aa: CASSLGTSGGTDTQYF

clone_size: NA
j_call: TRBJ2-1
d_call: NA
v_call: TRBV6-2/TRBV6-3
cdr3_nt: TGTGCCAGCAGTTACGGGCAGTTGAATGAGCAGTTCTTC
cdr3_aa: CASSYGQLNEQFF

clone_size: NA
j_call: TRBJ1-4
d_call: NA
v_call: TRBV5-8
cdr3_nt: TGTGCCAGCAGACTGTTTACCGGGGGGAATGAAAAACTGTTTTTT
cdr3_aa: CASRLFTGGNEKLFF

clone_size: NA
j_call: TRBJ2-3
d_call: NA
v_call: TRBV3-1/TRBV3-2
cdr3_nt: TGTGCCAGCAGCCAAGAGGGTTTTGGGGTACTAGCCGGCACAGATACGCAGTATTTT
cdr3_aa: CASSQEGFGVLAGTDTQYF

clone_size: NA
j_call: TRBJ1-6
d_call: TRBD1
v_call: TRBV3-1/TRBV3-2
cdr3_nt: TGTGCCAGCCGAGGAAATACAGGGGGCGAAAATTCACCCCTCCACTTT
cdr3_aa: CASRGNTGGENSPLHF

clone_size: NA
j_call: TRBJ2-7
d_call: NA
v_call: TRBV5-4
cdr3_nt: TGTGCCAGCAGCTTGAGGGTGGGCGAGCAGTACTTC
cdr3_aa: CASSLRVGEQYF

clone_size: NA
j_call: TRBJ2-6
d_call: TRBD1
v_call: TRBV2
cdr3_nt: TGTGCCAGCAGGGGGACAGGAACTATGGCTTCTGGGGCCAACGTCCTGACTTTC
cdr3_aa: CASRGTGTMASGANVLTF

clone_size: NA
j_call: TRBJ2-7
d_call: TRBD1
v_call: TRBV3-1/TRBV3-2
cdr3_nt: TGTGCCAGCAGCCATTTGGACAGGGGCGATGGGGAGCAGTACTTC
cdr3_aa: CASSHLDRGDGEQYF

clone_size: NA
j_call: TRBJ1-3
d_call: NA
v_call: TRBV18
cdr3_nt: TGTGCCAGCTCACCACCTGGGTCTGGACGGAGAACTCGTGGAAACACCATATATTTT
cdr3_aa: CASSPPGSGRRTRGNTIYF

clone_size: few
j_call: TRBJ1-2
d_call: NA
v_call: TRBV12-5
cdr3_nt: TGTGCTAGTGGTTTAGATGACATCTACGGTTTCACGTATGGGGGCTACACCTTC
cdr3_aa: CASGLDDIYGFTYGGYTF

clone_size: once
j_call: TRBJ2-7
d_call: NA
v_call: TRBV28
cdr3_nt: TGTGCCAGCAGCCCCCAGAGCTCCTACGAGCAGTACTTC
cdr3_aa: CASSPQSSYEQYF

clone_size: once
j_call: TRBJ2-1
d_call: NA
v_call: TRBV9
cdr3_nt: TGTGCCAGCAGCGTAGGGCTAGCACCCAGTTACAATGAGCAGTTCTTC
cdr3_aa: CASSVGLAPSYNEQFF

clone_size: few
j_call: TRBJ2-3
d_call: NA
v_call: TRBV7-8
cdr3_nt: TGTGCCAGCAGCCATCTAGCGACCACAGATACGCAGTATTTT
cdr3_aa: CASSHLATTDTQYF

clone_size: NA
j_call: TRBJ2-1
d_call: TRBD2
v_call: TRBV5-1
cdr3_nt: TGCGCCAGCAGCGCGGGACTAGATACCTACAATGAGCAGTTCTTC
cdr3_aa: CASSAGLDTYNEQFF

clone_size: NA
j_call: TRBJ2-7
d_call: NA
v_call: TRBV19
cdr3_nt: TGTGCCAGTAGTATAGTCGAGGGGCGGGAATACGAGCAGTACTTC
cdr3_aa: CASSIVEGREYEQYF

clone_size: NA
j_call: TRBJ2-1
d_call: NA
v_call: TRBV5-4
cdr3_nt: TGTGCCAGCACCAACTTAGGAGGGGGGTCAAGGATATACAATGAGCAGTTCTTC
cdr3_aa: CASTNLGGGSRIYNEQFF

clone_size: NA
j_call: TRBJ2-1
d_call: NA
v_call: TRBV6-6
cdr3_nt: TGTGCCAGCAGTTCGGGCTCCTACAATGAGCAGTTCTTC
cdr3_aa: CASSSGSYNEQFF

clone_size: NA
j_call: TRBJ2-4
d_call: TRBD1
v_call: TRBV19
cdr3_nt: TGTGCCAGTAGACCGGACAGGGACCGAGCCAAAAACATTCAGTACTTC
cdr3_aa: CASRPDRDRAKNIQYF

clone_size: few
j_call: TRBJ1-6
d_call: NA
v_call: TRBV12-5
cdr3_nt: TGTGCTAGTGGTTCCACTAATTCACCCCTCCACTTT
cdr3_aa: CASGSTNSPLHF

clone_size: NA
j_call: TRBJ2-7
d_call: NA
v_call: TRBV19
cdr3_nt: TGTGCCAGTAGTATTAGGGACCACGAGCAGTACTTC
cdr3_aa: CASSIRDHEQYF

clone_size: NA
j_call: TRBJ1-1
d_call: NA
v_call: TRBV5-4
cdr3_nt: TGTGCCAGCAGCTTGGAGGGGAGTGACACTGAAGCTTTCTTT
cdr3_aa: CASSLEGSDTEAFF

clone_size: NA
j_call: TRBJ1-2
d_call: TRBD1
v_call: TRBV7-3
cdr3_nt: TGTGCCAGCAGCTTAACTACAGGGGGAGGCTACACCTTC
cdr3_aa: CASSLTTGGGYTF

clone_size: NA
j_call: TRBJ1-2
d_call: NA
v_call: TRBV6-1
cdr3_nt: TGTGCCAGCAGTGAAGCGTTCCGGGGTTATGGCTACACCTTC
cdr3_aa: CASSEAFRGYGYTF

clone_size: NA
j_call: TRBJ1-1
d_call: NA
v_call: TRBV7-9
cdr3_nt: TGTGCCAGCAGCAGAGACCCCGAAAACACTGAAGCTTTCTTT
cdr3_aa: CASSRDPENTEAFF

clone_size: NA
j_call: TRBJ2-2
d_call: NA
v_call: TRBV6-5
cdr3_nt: TGTGCCAGCAGTTATTTGGGACAAAACACCGGGGAGCTGTTTTTT
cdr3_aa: CASSYLGQNTGELFF

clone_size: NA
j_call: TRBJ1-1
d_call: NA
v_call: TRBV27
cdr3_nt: TGTGCCAGCAGTTTAAAGTGGAACACTGAAGCTTTCTTT
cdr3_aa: CASSLKWNTEAFF